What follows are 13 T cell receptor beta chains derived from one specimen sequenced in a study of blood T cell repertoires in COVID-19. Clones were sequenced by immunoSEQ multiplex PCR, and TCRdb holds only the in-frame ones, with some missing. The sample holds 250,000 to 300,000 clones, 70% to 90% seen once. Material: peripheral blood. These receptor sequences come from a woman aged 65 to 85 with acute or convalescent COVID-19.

The CDR3 region is CASSRPDRVPFF. Here the CDR3 DNA reads TGTGCCAGCAGCCGCCCCGACAGGGTCCCGTTCTTC. V usage is TRBV7-9 and J usage is TRBJ2-1; 7 bases fit TRBD1. This CDR3 spans 12 amino acids. CDR1 and CDR2 (germline): SEHNR, FQNEAQ (reference sequence). The J segment lost 15 bases and the V segment lost 5 bases, leaving 10 bases of the junction unmatched.

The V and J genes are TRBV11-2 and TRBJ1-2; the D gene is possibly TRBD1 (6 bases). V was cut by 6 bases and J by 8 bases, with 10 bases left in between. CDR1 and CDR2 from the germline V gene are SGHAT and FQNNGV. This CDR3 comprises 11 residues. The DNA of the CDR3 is TGTGCCAGCAGTTCCAGGGGCGGCTACACCTTC. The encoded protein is CASSSRGGYTF.

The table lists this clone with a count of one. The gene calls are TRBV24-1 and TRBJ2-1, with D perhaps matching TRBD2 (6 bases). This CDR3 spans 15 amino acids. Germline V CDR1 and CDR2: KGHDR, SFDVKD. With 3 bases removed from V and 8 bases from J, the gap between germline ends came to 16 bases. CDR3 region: CATSDDHRRVDEQFF. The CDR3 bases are TGTGCCACCAGTGATGACCACAGGAGGGTCGATGAGCAGTTCTTC.

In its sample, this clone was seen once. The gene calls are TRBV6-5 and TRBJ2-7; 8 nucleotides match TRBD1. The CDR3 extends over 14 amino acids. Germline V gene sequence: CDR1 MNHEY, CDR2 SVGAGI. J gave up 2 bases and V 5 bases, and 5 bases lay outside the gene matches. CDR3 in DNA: TGTGCCAGCAGTCCAGGGGGCGCCGCCTACGAGCAGTACTTC. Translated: CASSPGGAAYEQYF.

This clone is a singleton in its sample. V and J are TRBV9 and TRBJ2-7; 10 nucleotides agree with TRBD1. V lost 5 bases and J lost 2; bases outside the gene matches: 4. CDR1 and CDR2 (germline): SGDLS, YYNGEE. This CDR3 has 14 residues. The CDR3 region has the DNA TGTGCCAGCAGTTTGACAGGGGGCCCCTACGAGCAGTACTTC. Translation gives CASSLTGGPYEQYF.

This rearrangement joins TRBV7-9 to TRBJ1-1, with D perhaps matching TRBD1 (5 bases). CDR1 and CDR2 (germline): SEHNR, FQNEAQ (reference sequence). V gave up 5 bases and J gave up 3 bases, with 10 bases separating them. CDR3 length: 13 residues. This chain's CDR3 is CASSAGDYTEAFF. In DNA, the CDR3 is TGTGCCAGCAGCGCGGGGGACTACACTGAAGCTTTCTTT. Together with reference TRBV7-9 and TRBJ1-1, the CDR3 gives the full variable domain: DTGVSQNPRHKITKRGQNVTFRCDPISEHNRLYWYRQTLGQGPEFLTYFQNEAQLEKSRLLSDRFSAERPKGSFSTLEIQRTEQGDSAMYLCASSAGDYTEAFFGQGTRLTVV.

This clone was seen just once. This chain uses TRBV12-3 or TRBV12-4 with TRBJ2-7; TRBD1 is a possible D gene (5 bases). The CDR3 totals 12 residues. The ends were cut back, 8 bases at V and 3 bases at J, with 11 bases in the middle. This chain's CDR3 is CASGLDSYEQYF. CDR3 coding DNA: TGTGCCAGCGGATTAGACAGCTACGAGCAGTACTTC.

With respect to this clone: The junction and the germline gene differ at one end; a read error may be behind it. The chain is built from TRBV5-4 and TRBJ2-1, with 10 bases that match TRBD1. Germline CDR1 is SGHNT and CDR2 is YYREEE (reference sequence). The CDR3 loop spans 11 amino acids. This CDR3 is CASSGTGERFF. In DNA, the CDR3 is TGTGCCAGTTCCGGGACAGGGGAGCGGTTCTTC.

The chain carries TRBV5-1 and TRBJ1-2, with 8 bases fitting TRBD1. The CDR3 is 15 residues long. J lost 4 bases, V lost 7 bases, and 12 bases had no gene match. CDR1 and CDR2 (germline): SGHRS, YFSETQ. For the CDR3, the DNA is TGCGCCAGCGCACCGTCGACAGGGGCGACCTATGGCTACACCTTC. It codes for CASAPSTGATYGYTF.

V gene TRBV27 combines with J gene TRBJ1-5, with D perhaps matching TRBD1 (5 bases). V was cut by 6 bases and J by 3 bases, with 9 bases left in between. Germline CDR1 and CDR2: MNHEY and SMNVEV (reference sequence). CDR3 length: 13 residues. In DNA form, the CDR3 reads TGTGCCAGCAGCCGACAGCCCAATCAGCCCCAGCATTTT. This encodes CASSRQPNQPQHF.

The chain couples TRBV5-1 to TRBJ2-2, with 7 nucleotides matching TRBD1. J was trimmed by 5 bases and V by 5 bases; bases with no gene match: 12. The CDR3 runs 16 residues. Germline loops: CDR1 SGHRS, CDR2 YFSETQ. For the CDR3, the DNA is TGCGCCAGCAGTCCTCAGGGGGTTGGGAAAACCGGGGAGCTGTTTTTT. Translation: CASSPQGVGKTGELFF. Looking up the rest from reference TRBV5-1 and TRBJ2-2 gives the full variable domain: KAGVTQTPRYLIKTRGQQVTLSCSPISGHRSVSWYQQTPGQGLQFLFEYFSETQRNKGNFPGRFSGRQFSNSRSEMNVSTLELGDSALYLCASSPQGVGKTGELFFGEGSRLTVL.

CDR3 coding DNA: TGTGCCACCAGTGACGCCCAGGGCTTAAGGGGCTACACCTTC. This translates into CATSDAQGLRGYTF. The J gene is TRBJ1-2, the V gene TRBV24-1; weak D call: TRBD1 (5 bases). This CDR3 has 14 amino acids. Trimming took off 4 bases at V and 8 bases at J, with 16 bases between the two ends. The germline V gene has CDR1 KGHDR and CDR2 SFDVKD.

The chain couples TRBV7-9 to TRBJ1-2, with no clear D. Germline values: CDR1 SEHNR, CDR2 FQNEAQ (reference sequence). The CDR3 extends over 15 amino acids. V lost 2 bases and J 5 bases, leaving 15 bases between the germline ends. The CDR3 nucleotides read TGTGCCAGCAGCTTATCGTCCCAGGATCTTTATGGCTACACCTTC. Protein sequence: CASSLSSQDLYGYTF.